This T cell receptor (beta chain) was captured in a study of blood T cell repertoires in COVID-19. Study-level information: Collection of acute and convalescent COVID-19 samples took place in the United States, Italy and Spain. In each case, the material was cDNA or gDNA derived from T cells, B-cell-depleted T cells, or PBMCs.

As processed by the authors: Nucleated cell number was recorded as an estimate derived from reference gene primer amplification. Clones were sequenced by immunoSEQ multiplex PCR, and TCRdb holds only the in-frame ones, with some missing. The DNA gave D and trimming, while V, J and clone size come from that table. In the table there are about 100,000 clones, roughly 90% of which are singletons. V lost 4 bases and J 2 bases, leaving 5 bases between the germline ends. The V gene's germline CDR1 is MGHDK and CDR2 SYGVNS. This CDR3 is 13 amino acids long. V usage is TRBV25-1 and J usage is TRBJ2-2; D not certain. This clonotype originated in an older man with acute or convalescent COVID-19. Source material: peripheral blood. The CDR3: CASSVLNTGELFF. CDR3 coding DNA: TGTGCCAGCAGTGTTCTCAACACCGGGGAGCTGTTTTTT.